These 3 T cell receptor beta chains were sequenced from one sample in a study of technical replicates of blood from a handful of donors. The table came from immunoSEQ multiplex PCR; TCRdb's copy has only in-frame clones and leaves some out. Among around 79,000 clones listed, more than 90% were seen once. The sample consisted of T cells isolated from PBMCs. The origin of the receptors is a human donor in good health. Some clones in this sample may be carry-over from other donors' samples.

The chain combines TRBV10-3 with TRBJ2-3, with a tentative D call TRBD2 (6 bases). V lost 6 bases and J 4 bases, leaving 11 bases between the germline ends. Germline lookup yields CDR1 ENHRY and CDR2 SYGVKD. The CDR3 covers 13 residues. The CDR3 loop reads CAIRGDWADTQYF. The CDR3 bases are TGTGCCATCAGGGGGGACTGGGCAGATACGCAGTATTTT.

V gene TRBV7-2 combines with J gene TRBJ2-3; 8 bases are a match to TRBD1. CDR3 size: 15 residues. The germline CDR1 and CDR2 sequences are SGHTA and FQGNSA. J gave up 6 bases and V 4 bases, and 9 bases lay outside the gene matches. The CDR3 here is CASSSQGAVWDTQYF. The CDR3 DNA sequence: TGTGCCAGCAGCTCTCAGGGGGCGGTATGGGATACGCAGTATTTT.

The V and J genes are TRBV7-2 and TRBJ2-7; D gene uncertain. CDR3 length: 13 amino acids. V gave up 3 bases and J gave up 2 bases, with 8 bases separating them. Germline V gene lookup returns CDR1 SGHTA and CDR2 FQGNSA. CDR3 in DNA: TGTGCCAGCAGCTTGATTACACCCTACGAGCAGTACTTC. It translates to CASSLITPYEQYF.